This is a list of T cell receptor beta chains from one sample in a study of blood T cell repertoires in COVID-19. Here immunoSEQ multiplex PCR was the method, and the copy in TCRdb shows in-frame clones only, minus some. The table lists about 200,000 clones, 89% of them singletons. Sequencing input: PBMCs or T cells enriched from blood (not recorded which). The source is a woman aged 18 to 35 who had recovered from COVID-19. Each CDR3 is given with its conserved first and last residue. Each record gives: clone size, V gene, J gene, D gene, CDR3 DNA, CDR3 protein. D genes are given only for firm matches. Size tells how often a clone was seen (once, few, many) or the class of an expanded clone, and some rows leave it out.

.	TRBV10-3	TRBJ1-1	.	TGTGCCCTACGGGTCGGCAGGGATGATGAAGCTTTCTTT	CALRVGRDDEAFF
.	TRBV24-1	TRBJ2-3	TRBD2	TGTGCCACCAGTGACCTGCCTTCTAGCGGGGGGGCCAGAAATACGCAGTATTTT	CATSDLPSSGGARNTQYF
once	TRBV18	TRBJ2-3	TRBD2	TGTGCCAGCTCACCAGGACTAGCGGGGGTGTCAGATACGCAGTATTTT	CASSPGLAGVSDTQYF
.	TRBV10-3	TRBJ2-3	.	TGTGCCATCTGGGCAGGCCGCACAGATACGCAGTATTTT	CAIWAGRTDTQYF
.	TRBV30	TRBJ2-3	TRBD1	TGTGCCTGGGACAGGGCTTCAGATACGCAGTATTTT	CAWDRASDTQYF
.	TRBV9	TRBJ1-1	.	TGTGCCAGCAGCGCTTTTCAGGGTGGCACTGAAGCTTTCTTT	CASSAFQGGTEAFF
.	TRBV5-1	TRBJ1-2	TRBD1	TGCGCCAGCAGCGGGGGACAGGGTACGAACTATGGCTACACCTTC	CASSGGQGTNYGYTF
once	TRBV30	TRBJ1-5	.	TGTGCCTGGGGGACTCCCAATCAGCCCCAGCATTTT	CAWGTPNQPQHF
.	TRBV7-9	TRBJ2-1	.	TGTGCCAGCAGCGCCCCAGGGTTACCACCACCCTACAATGAGCAGTTCTTC	CASSAPGLPPPYNEQFF
.	TRBV5-1	TRBJ1-2	TRBD1	TGCGCCAGCAGCCCGGGGACAGGGGGACTTACCGGCTACACCTTC	CASSPGTGGLTGYTF
.	TRBV6-2/TRBV6-3	TRBJ1-2	TRBD1	TGTGCCAGCAGTTACTCGGAGGCAGGGGGTTTCTATGGCTACACCTTC	CASSYSEAGGFYGYTF
.	TRBV2	TRBJ1-6	.	TGTGCCAGCACGACAGACTCCTATAATTCACCCCTCCACTTT	CASTTDSYNSPLHF
.	TRBV10-1	TRBJ2-1	TRBD2	TGCGCCAGCAGCGAGTCGGGGGGGAGCTCCTACAATGAGCAGTTCTTC	CASSESGGSSYNEQFF
.	TRBV2	TRBJ2-5	.	TGTGCCAGCAGTAGACCCGGGGTGCAAGAGACCCAGTACTTC	CASSRPGVQETQYF
.	TRBV6-5	TRBJ2-7	.	TGTGCCAGCAGTCGTACAGGGGAGCAGTACTTC	CASSRTGEQYF
.	TRBV9	TRBJ2-1	.	TGTGCCAGCAGCGCAGGGGGGAATGAGCAGTTCTTC	CASSAGGNEQFF
.	TRBV28	TRBJ2-1	TRBD2	TGTGCCAGCAGTAAACTAGCGGGGGGGCGGAGGAATGAGCAGTTCTTC	CASSKLAGGRRNEQFF
.	TRBV19	TRBJ2-7	.	TGTGCCAGTAAAAAGACAGAATCCTACGAGCAGTACTTC	CASKKTESYEQYF
.	TRBV27	TRBJ1-5	.	TGTGCCAGCAGTTTTTGGGGGGATCAGCCCCAGCATTTT	CASSFWGDQPQHF
once	TRBV9	TRBJ2-7	.	TGTGCCAGCAGCGTAGACCAGGCCGAGACCGACGAGCAGTACTTC	CASSVDQAETDEQYF
.	TRBV6-5	TRBJ1-1	.	TGTGCCACGGGGGGGCGAGGGGACACTGAAGCTTTCTTT	CATGGRGDTEAFF
.	TRBV7-2	TRBJ2-5	TRBD1	TGTGCCAGCAGCTTTTGGACAGGCCAAGAGACCCAGTACTTC	CASSFWTGQETQYF
.	TRBV29-1	TRBJ2-7	.	TGCAGCGTCGTGGAATCGGGGAGGGGGAGTAACTACGAGCAGTACTTC	CSVVESGRGSNYEQYF
.	TRBV6-1	TRBJ1-6	.	TGTGCCAGCAGTGAATTTGACAGGTGGTCACCCCTCCACTTT	CASSEFDRWSPLHF
.	TRBV19	TRBJ1-1	.	TGTGCCAGTAGTATAGCCCGGACAGAGAACACTGAAGCTTTCTTT	CASSIARTENTEAFF
.	TRBV9	TRBJ1-3	.	TGTGCCAGCAGCGCCGTCTCTGGAAACACCATATATTTT	CASSAVSGNTIYF
.	TRBV7-6	TRBJ1-6	.	TGTGCCAGCAGCTTAGTGGGACTGGCGAATTCACCCCTCCACTTT	CASSLVGLANSPLHF
.	TRBV5-1	TRBJ1-5	TRBD1	TGCGCCAGCAGCCCGACAGGGAACAATCAGCCCCAGCATTTT	CASSPTGNNQPQHF
.	TRBV3-1/TRBV3-2	TRBJ1-3	.	TGTGCCAGCAGCCGAGGGTTACCTGGAATCTCTGGAAACACCATATATTTT	CASSRGLPGISGNTIYF
few	TRBV3-1/TRBV3-2	TRBJ1-3	.	TGTGCCAGCAGCCCCTATTACAGGGACTCTGGAAACACCATATATTTT	CASSPYYRDSGNTIYF
.	TRBV27	TRBJ1-2	.	TGTGCCAGCAGGACAGGAGATGGCTACACCTTC	CASRTGDGYTF
few	TRBV29-1	TRBJ1-4	.	TGCAGCGTTGGACAGTCTTTTCCTGAAAAACTGTTTTTT	CSVGQSFPEKLFF
.	TRBV12-5	TRBJ1-5	.	TGTGCTAGTGGTTTGGTTACAGGGAGGGAGGATGTTGACAATCAGCCCCAGCATTTT	CASGLVTGREDVDNQPQHF
.	TRBV4-2	TRBJ1-6	.	TGTGCCAGCAGCCAAGATACTGGATCGAGGGTAAATTCACCCCTCCACTTT	CASSQDTGSRVNSPLHF
.	TRBV5-4	TRBJ2-5	.	TGTGCCAGCAGCCCGGGGTCCCGGGCGCTTAAAGAGACCCAGTACTTC	CASSPGSRALKETQYF